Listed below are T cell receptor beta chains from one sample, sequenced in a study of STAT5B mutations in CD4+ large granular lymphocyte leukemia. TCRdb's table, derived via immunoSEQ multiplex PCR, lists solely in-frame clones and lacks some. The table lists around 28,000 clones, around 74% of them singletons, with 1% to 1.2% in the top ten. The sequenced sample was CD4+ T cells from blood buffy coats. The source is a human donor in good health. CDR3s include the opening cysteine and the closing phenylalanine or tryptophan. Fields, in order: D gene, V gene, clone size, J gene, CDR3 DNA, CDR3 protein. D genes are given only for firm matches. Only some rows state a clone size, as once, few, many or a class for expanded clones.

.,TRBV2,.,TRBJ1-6,TGTGCCAGCAGTGCTCGTGGAGGGACTAATTCACCCCTCCACTTT,CASSARGGTNSPLHF
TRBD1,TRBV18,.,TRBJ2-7,TGTGCCAGCTCACCTCGGACAGGGGACGAGCAGTACTTC,CASSPRTGDEQYF
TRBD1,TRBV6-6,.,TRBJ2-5,TGTGCCAGCACAGGGGGACAAGAGACCCAGTACTTC,CASTGGQETQYF
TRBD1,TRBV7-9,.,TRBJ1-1,TGTGCCAGCAGCTTCGGGACAGCGAACACTGAAGCTTTCTTT,CASSFGTANTEAFF
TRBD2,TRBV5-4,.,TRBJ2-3,TGTGCCAGCAGCAATCCGACGGGGGGGCTAAGCACAGATACGCAGTATTTT,CASSNPTGGLSTDTQYF
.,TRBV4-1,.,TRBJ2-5,TGCGCCAGCAGCCAAGCGACAGGCGTGGAGACCCAGTACTTC,CASSQATGVETQYF
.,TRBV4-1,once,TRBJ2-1,TGCGCCAGCAGCCAAGATGAGGCCAGCCCCTACAATGAGCAGTTCTTC,CASSQDEASPYNEQFF
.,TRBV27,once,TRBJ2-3,TGTGCCAGCAGTTTGACTTCCCACGGAACAGATACGCAGTATTTT,CASSLTSHGTDTQYF
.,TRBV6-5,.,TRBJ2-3,TGTGCCAGCAGTTACTACGGGACTAGCACAGATACGCAGTATTTT,CASSYYGTSTDTQYF
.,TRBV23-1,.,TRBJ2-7,TGCGCCAGCAGTCAATTCGAGGGCAGCGGACCCTACGAGCAGTACTTC,CASSQFEGSGPYEQYF
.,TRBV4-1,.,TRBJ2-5,TGCGCCAGCAGCCAAGAGGTTGGGGGGCAGGAGACCCAGTACTTC,CASSQEVGGQETQYF
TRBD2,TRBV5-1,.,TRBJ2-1,TGCGCCAGCAGCCGTTACAGAACTAGCGGGGGGAGCTCCTACAATGAGCAGTTCTTC,CASSRYRTSGGSSYNEQFF
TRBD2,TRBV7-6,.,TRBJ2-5,TGTGCCAGCAGCTTAGGCAGCGGGAGGGTGGAGACCCAGTACTTC,CASSLGSGRVETQYF
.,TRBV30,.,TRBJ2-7,TGTGCCTGGGGAAAGGGATCCTACGAGCAGTACTTC,CAWGKGSYEQYF
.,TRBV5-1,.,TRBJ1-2,TGCGCCAGCAGCGGGGGTAACTATGGCTACACCTTC,CASSGGNYGYTF
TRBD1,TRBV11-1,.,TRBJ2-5,TGTGCCAGCAGCTTAGGAGACAGGGTGGTCCTGCAAGAGACCCAGTACTTC,CASSLGDRVVLQETQYF
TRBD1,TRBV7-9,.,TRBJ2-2,TGTGCCAGCAGGGCCGGGACAGACCTCACCGGGGAGCTGTTTTTT,CASRAGTDLTGELFF
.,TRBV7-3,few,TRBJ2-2,TGTGCCAGCAGCTTAACGGGAGCCGGGGAGCTGTTTTTT,CASSLTGAGELFF
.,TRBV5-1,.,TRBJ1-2,TGCGCCAGCAGATTGGAGGGAGAAGGCTACACCTTC,CASRLEGEGYTF
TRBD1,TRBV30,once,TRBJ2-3,TGTGCCTGGAGTAGGGACAGGGCCACAGATACGCAGTATTTT,CAWSRDRATDTQYF
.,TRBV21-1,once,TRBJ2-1,TGTGCCACCAGGGGAGCGGGAGGACCTTACAATGAGCAGTTCTTC,CATRGAGGPYNEQFF
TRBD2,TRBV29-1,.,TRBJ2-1,TGCAGCGTTGGACTAGCGGGGAAGGTGGATGAGCAGTTCTTC,CSVGLAGKVDEQFF
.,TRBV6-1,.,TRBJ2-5,TGTGCCAGCAGTGAAGTCGAAGGGGGTTGGGAGACCCAGTACTTC,CASSEVEGGWETQYF
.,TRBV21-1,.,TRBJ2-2,TGTGCCAGCAGCAAGTGGGGACAGGTGAACACCGGGGAGCTGTTTTTT,CASSKWGQVNTGELFF
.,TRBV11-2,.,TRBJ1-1,TGTGCCAGCAGCTTATATCAGGCCGGGAACACTGAAGCTTTCTTT,CASSLYQAGNTEAFF
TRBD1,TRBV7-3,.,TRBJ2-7,TGTGCCAGCAGCCCCCCCCACAGGGGGCACTCCTACGAGCAGTACTTC,CASSPPHRGHSYEQYF
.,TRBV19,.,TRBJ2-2,TGTGCCAGTAGTTCGCGACAGGGTAACATGGTCGGGGGCGGGGAGCTGTTTTTT,CASSSRQGNMVGGGELFF
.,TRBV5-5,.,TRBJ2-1,TGTGCCAGCAGCTTGGGGAGCTCCTACAATGAGCAGTTCTTC,CASSLGSSYNEQFF
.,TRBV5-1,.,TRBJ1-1,TGCGCCAGCAGCTTGGACGGGGCGGCTGAAGCTTTCTTT,CASSLDGAAEAFF
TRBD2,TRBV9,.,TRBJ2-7,TGTGCCAGCAGCCCAGGACTAGCGGGAGCCTACGAGCAGTACTTC,CASSPGLAGAYEQYF
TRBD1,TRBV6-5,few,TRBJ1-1,TGTGCCAGCAAGGGGACAGGGAGTTACACTGAAGCTTTCTTT,CASKGTGSYTEAFF
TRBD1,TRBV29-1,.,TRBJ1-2,TGCAGCGTTGTGAGGACAGGGAGCAACTATGGCTACACCTTC,CSVVRTGSNYGYTF
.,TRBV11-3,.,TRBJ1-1,TGTGCCAGCAGCCGCTTGGTGGGCAGGAGGGCGGACACTGAAGCTTTCTTT,CASSRLVGRRADTEAFF
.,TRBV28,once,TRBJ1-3,TGTGCCAGCAGATCGGACCTATCCTCTGGAAACACCATATATTTT,CASRSDLSSGNTIYF
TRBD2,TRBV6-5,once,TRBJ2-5,TGTGCCAGCAGTTACCTGGGACTAGCGGATTCCTGGTACTTC,CASSYLGLADSWYF
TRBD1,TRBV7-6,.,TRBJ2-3,TGTGCCAGCAGCCGATGGACAGGGAGCACAGATACGCAGTATTTT,CASSRWTGSTDTQYF
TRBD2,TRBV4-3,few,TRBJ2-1,TGCGCCAGCAGCCAAGATCTAACAGCGGGAGGGTCCAATGAGCAGTTCTTC,CASSQDLTAGGSNEQFF
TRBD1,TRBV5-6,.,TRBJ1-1,TGTGCCAGCAGCACCCCCAGGAGGGTAGACAGGGGCGGCACTGAAGCTTTCTTT,CASSTPRRVDRGGTEAFF
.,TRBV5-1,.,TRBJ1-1,TGCGCCAGCAGCTTGGGCGGGGGGGAAACTGAAGCTTTCTTT,CASSLGGGETEAFF
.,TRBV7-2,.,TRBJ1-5,TGTGCCAGCAGCTTATGGGGAAGGCATCAGCCCCAGCATTTT,CASSLWGRHQPQHF
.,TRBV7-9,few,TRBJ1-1,TGTGCCAGCAGCGTAGGCTCATTATGGGACACTGAAGCTTTCTTT,CASSVGSLWDTEAFF
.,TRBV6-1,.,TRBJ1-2,TGTGCCAGCAGTGAAGCCGGCACCTATGGCTACACCTTC,CASSEAGTYGYTF
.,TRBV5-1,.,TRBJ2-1,TGCGCCAGCAGCTTCGGCGGGGTTTACAATGAGCAGTTCTTC,CASSFGGVYNEQFF
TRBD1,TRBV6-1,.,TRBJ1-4,TGTGCCGGGCGCCCCGGGACAGGGGAAGAAAAACTGTTTTTT,CAGRPGTGEEKLFF
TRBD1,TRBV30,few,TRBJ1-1,TGTGCCTGGAGCGGGGGACAGGGGGGGCAGAACACTGAAGCTTTCTTT,CAWSGGQGGQNTEAFF